A selection of T cell receptor beta chains follows, all from one sample in a study of PD-1 blockade in classical Hodgkin lymphoma. Generated by immunoSEQ multiplex PCR, the TCRdb table keeps only in-frame clones and is missing some. The repertoire has 110,000 or so clones, around nine tenths of them found once; the top ten carry 15% to 20%. Sample: peripheral blood mononuclear cells (PBMCs), taken before the fourth cycle of nivolumab. The receptors were sampled from a human donor with classical Hodgkin lymphoma. The CDR3 runs from the conserved cysteine through the conserved F or W. A D gene is named only where the DNA matches it firmly. Rows may omit the clone size; those that give it use once, few, many or a size class.

D	V	J	size	DNA	CDR3
.	TRBV5-4	TRBJ2-6	once	TGTGCCAGCAGCTTGGAAGGTGGTGGCAACGTCCTGACTTTC	CASSLEGGGNVLTF
.	TRBV23-1	TRBJ1-2	.	TGCGCCAGGCCCCTTGAGTGGGACTATGGCTACACCTTC	CARPLEWDYGYTF
.	TRBV6-1	TRBJ2-3	.	TGTGCCAGCGTGTGGCGTAGCACAGATACGCAGTATTTT	CASVWRSTDTQYF
TRBD1	TRBV2	TRBJ2-1	.	TGTGCCAGCGTGGAGGACAGGGGAGGCTACAATGAGCAGTTCTTC	CASVEDRGGYNEQFF
.	TRBV7-2	TRBJ2-5	.	TGTGCCAGCAGCTTAGAGAGCATTCGGGGGACCCAGTACTTC	CASSLESIRGTQYF
TRBD1	TRBV18	TRBJ2-5	once	TGTGCCAGCTCACCAATAGGGGGCTTTGAGACCCAGTACTTC	CASSPIGGFETQYF
.	TRBV6-1	TRBJ1-2	.	TGTGCCAGCAGTGAAGTACAGGGTTTTGATGGCTACACCTTC	CASSEVQGFDGYTF
.	TRBV13	TRBJ1-2	.	TGTGCCAGCAGCTTTAACGGCGGTTCACCGGCTATTAACACCTTC	CASSFNGGSPAINTF
TRBD1	TRBV6-6	TRBJ1-1	once	TGTGCCAGCAGATCACAGGGGGCAGGAATGAACACTGAAGCTTTCTTT	CASRSQGAGMNTEAFF
.	TRBV19	TRBJ1-3	.	TGTGCCAGTACCTACAGGCTATACTCTGGAAACACCATATATTTT	CASTYRLYSGNTIYF
.	TRBV10-1	TRBJ2-7	few	TGCGCCAGCAGCCCAGATGGGACGGATCACCACGAGCAGTACTTC	CASSPDGTDHHEQYF
.	TRBV9	TRBJ1-1	.	TGTGCCAGCAGCGTAAGGAGCACAGCAGGGACTGAAGCTTTCTTT	CASSVRSTAGTEAFF
.	TRBV5-6	TRBJ1-1	.	TGTGCCAGCAGCCTCTGGGTCCCCTTGAACACTGAAGCTTTCTTT	CASSLWVPLNTEAFF
.	TRBV29-1	TRBJ1-2	.	TGCAGCGTTGAGGACAGTAACTATGGCTACACCTTC	CSVEDSNYGYTF
.	TRBV12-5	TRBJ1-1	.	TGTGCTAGTGGTTTGAGTTCCACTGAAGCTTTCTTT	CASGLSSTEAFF
TRBD2	TRBV27	TRBJ2-7	.	TGTGCCAGCAGGCGAGCGGCGGGAGGAAACGAGCAGTACTTC	CASRRAAGGNEQYF
TRBD1	TRBV5-4	TRBJ1-2	.	TGTGCCAGCAGGGCGGACAGGGGGCCCTATGGCTACACCTTC	CASRADRGPYGYTF
TRBD1	TRBV4-2	TRBJ2-7	.	TGTGCCAGCAGCCAAGGGGACAGCTCCTACGAGCAGTACTTC	CASSQGDSSYEQYF
TRBD2	TRBV4-1	TRBJ2-5	.	TGCGCCAGCCGCGCAAGCGGGGGGCGCGTAGAGACCCAGTACTTC	CASRASGGRVETQYF
TRBD2	TRBV28	TRBJ2-3	.	TGTGCCAGCACGAGTAGCGGGACAGATACGCAGTATTTT	CASTSSGTDTQYF
.	TRBV2	TRBJ2-7	.	TGTGCCAGCAGTACGACAGGTTACGAGCAGTACTTC	CASSTTGYEQYF
.	TRBV29-1	TRBJ1-1	.	TGCAGCGTTGAGGGGGTTGAAGCTTTCTTT	CSVEGVEAFF
.	TRBV5-1	TRBJ2-7	.	TGCGCCAGCAGCCCACAAGGGTCAGCTTGGGAGCAGTACTTC	CASSPQGSAWEQYF
.	TRBV5-1	TRBJ2-7	.	TGCGCCAGCAGCTTGGCCCCCGGCAGAGGCTACGAGCAGTACTTC	CASSLAPGRGYEQYF
.	TRBV15	TRBJ2-2	.	TGTGCCACCAGCAGAGAGACCGGGACGAACACCGGGGAGCTGTTTTTT	CATSRETGTNTGELFF
TRBD2	TRBV9	TRBJ2-1	few	TGTGCCAGCAGCGGCCCGGGACTAGCGGGAGGAGGAGGCGGCAATGAGCAGTTCTTC	CASSGPGLAGGGGGNEQFF
.	TRBV5-1	TRBJ2-5	.	TGCGCCAGCAGCCCCGACAGCGAGACCCAGTACTTC	CASSPDSETQYF
.	TRBV7-9	TRBJ2-7	.	TGTGCCAGCAGCGTCGGTCCTCGGGTCTACGAGCAGTACTTC	CASSVGPRVYEQYF
.	TRBV28	TRBJ1-5	.	TGTGCCAGCAGTTTGGCAGAAGCTAGCAATCAGCCCCAGCATTTT	CASSLAEASNQPQHF
TRBD1	TRBV5-1	TRBJ2-5	.	TGCGCCAGCAGCGAGGGGGCCCGGGAGACCCAGTACTTC	CASSEGARETQYF
.	TRBV19	TRBJ2-1	.	TGTGCCAGTAGTTTTACAGGTTATAATGAGCAGTTCTTC	CASSFTGYNEQFF
TRBD1	TRBV27	TRBJ2-7	.	TGTGCCAGCAGTTTTGGGACAGGACCCGAGCAGTACTTC	CASSFGTGPEQYF
TRBD2	TRBV11-2	TRBJ2-5	once	TGTGCCAGCAGCATACTAGCGGGAGGTGGGGAGACCCAGTACTTC	CASSILAGGGETQYF
.	TRBV5-1	TRBJ1-3	.	TGCGCCAGCAGGTTAGCGGGAGGAAACACCATATATTTT	CASRLAGGNTIYF
.	TRBV27	TRBJ1-4	.	TGTGCCAGCAGTTTAGAATGGGGTTGGGGTGAAAAACTGTTTTTT	CASSLEWGWGEKLFF
.	TRBV9	TRBJ1-1	.	TGTGCCAGCAGCCCGCCTCGGGGGTACACTGAAGCTTTCTTT	CASSPPRGYTEAFF
.	TRBV25-1	TRBJ1-6	.	TGTGCCAGCAGTGCGGTCTTTGGGGGCACCCTCCACTTT	CASSAVFGGTLHF
.	TRBV5-6	TRBJ2-6	.	TGTGCCAGCAGCTTGGTAGCCAGCTCTGGGGCCAACGTCCTGACTTTC	CASSLVASSGANVLTF
TRBD1	TRBV5-1	TRBJ2-5	.	TGCGCCAGCAGCTTCCGACAGGGATCAGAGACCCAGTACTTC	CASSFRQGSETQYF
.	TRBV6-6	TRBJ1-2	.	TGTGCCAGCAGTTACAAGAGGCCCGAGGGGGGCTATGGCTACACCTTC	CASSYKRPEGGYGYTF
.	TRBV10-2	TRBJ2-7	.	TGCGCCAGCAGTGAGTCTTCGGCCCCCCGGGGGCAGTACTTC	CASSESSAPRGQYF
TRBD1	TRBV6-1	TRBJ2-1	.	TGTGCCAGCAGTGTTCGACGGGACAGGGTCTACAATGAGCAGTTCTTC	CASSVRRDRVYNEQFF
TRBD1	TRBV27	TRBJ2-7	.	TGTGCCAGCAAGACAGGGACCTACGAGCAGTACTTC	CASKTGTYEQYF
TRBD2	TRBV19	TRBJ2-1	.	TGTGCCAGTAGCGCTGAGAAAGGGCTAGCGGTGAGCTCCTACAATGAGCAGTTCTTC	CASSAEKGLAVSSYNEQFF
.	TRBV2	TRBJ2-4	few	TGTGCCAGCAGGCCGGGGACTGCTTCGGGAAACATTCAGTACTTC	CASRPGTASGNIQYF